A single sample is the source of the 22 T cell receptor beta chains below, sequenced in a study of T cell responses to AZD1222 COVID-19 vaccine. Clones were sequenced by immunoSEQ multiplex PCR, and TCRdb holds only the in-frame ones, with some missing. The sample consists of roughly 120,000 clones, about nine tenths of them appearing once. Sequenced material: peripheral blood, taken 28 days after the second AZD1222 dose. Every receptor here comes from an adult who received the AZD1222 COVID-19 vaccine.

This rearrangement joins TRBV19 to TRBJ1-2, with TRBD1 identical over 7 bases. J gave up 5 bases and V 9 bases, and 15 bases lay outside the gene matches. The CDR3 loop spans 15 amino acids. Germline loops: CDR1 LNHDA, CDR2 SQIVND (reference sequence). Here the CDR3 DNA reads TGTGCCAGCAACGTCATGGGACAGTCGATGTATGGCTACACCTTC. Translation: CASNVMGQSMYGYTF. Looking up the rest from reference TRBV19 and TRBJ1-2 gives the full variable domain: DGGITQSPKYLFRKEGQNVTLSCEQNLNHDAMYWYRQDPGQGLRLIYYSQIVNDFQKGDIAEGYSVSREKKESFPLTVTSAQKNPTAFYLCASNVMGQSMYGYTFGSGTRLTVV.

This clone was seen a few times. V is TRBV20-1 and J is TRBJ2-1; the match to TRBD1 covers 7 bases. CDR3 length: 14 amino acids. Germline values: CDR1 DFQATT, CDR2 SNEGSKA (reference sequence). With 3 bases clipped from V and 12 bases from J, the junction kept 14 bases outside the gene matches. The CDR3 loop reads CSASHRGPPIGQFF. CDR3 sequence (DNA): TGCAGTGCTAGTCACAGGGGCCCTCCAATAGGGCAGTTCTTC.

J is TRBJ1-6 and V is TRBV9, with TRBD1 as a possible D gene (6 bases). The germline gives CDR1 SGDLS, CDR2 YYNGEE. The V end lost 4 bases, the J end lost 2 bases, and 10 bases lay between the germline ends. This CDR3 is 15 amino acids long. This CDR3 reads CASSSRQAYNSPLHF. The CDR3 region has the DNA TGTGCCAGCAGCTCCCGACAGGCCTATAATTCACCCCTCCACTTT.

This clone appeared once. This chain connects TRBV7-2 to TRBJ1-1, with a possible D match to TRBD1 (5 bases). Per germline, CDR1 SGHTA and CDR2 FQGNSA. Trimming left V 4 bases short and J 0 bases short, with 12 bases between. This CDR3 has 15 amino acids. The CDR3 protein is CASSWGGFMNTEAFF. Written as DNA, the CDR3 is TGTGCCAGCAGCTGGGGGGGGTTCATGAACACTGAAGCTTTCTTT.

The CDR3 bases are TGCGCCAGTTATACCGGGAGCCGAGGAATGAACACTGAAGCTTTCTTT. As protein: CASYTGSRGMNTEAFF. This chain uses TRBV5-1 with TRBJ1-1; D ambiguous. Germline V gene sequence: CDR1 SGHRS, CDR2 YFSETQ. This CDR3 region has 16 residues. Trimming removed 8 bases from V and 0 bases from J, with 20 bases in between.

The chain links TRBV27 to TRBJ2-7; 7 positions match TRBD1. Germline V lookup: CDR1 MNHEY, CDR2 SMNVEV (reference sequence). The CDR3 has 14 amino acids. J lost 2 bases, V lost 6 bases, and 7 bases had no gene match. CDR3 amino acids: CASSYRGQAYEQYF. The CDR3 DNA reads TGTGCCAGCAGCTACCGTGGACAGGCCTACGAGCAGTACTTC.

The rearrangement uses TRBV18 and TRBJ2-4; 13 bases map to TRBD2. V was pared by 2 bases and J by 3 bases, with 7 bases of the junction left unmatched. CDR1 and CDR2 (germline): KGHSH, LQKENI. The CDR3 loop spans 18 amino acids. This CDR3 is CASSPSTGTSGNKNIQYF. The CDR3 DNA sequence: TGTGCCAGCTCACCAAGTACCGGGACTAGCGGGAACAAAAACATTCAGTACTTC.

This clone is a singleton in its sample. V is TRBV11-2 and J is TRBJ1-1; D is unresolved. V lost 4 bases, J lost 1 base, and 22 bases lay in between. Germline CDR1 SGHAT, CDR2 FQNNGV. This CDR3 spans 18 amino acids. The CDR3 here is CASSSSSARFGRNTEAFF. CDR3 nucleotides: TGTGCCAGCAGCTCAAGTTCCGCGAGATTTGGTCGGAACACTGAAGCTTTCTTT.

The rearrangement links TRBV28 to TRBJ1-4, with D unresolved. Germline-derived CDR1 and CDR2 are MDHEN and SYDVKM. The CDR3 loop spans 15 amino acids. V was trimmed by 5 bases and J by 3 bases, leaving 13 bases between them. The CDR3 spells CASSDVGHANEKLFF. The DNA of the CDR3 is TGTGCCAGCAGTGATGTTGGGCACGCTAATGAAAAACTGTTTTTT.

The rearrangement uses TRBV7-2 and TRBJ1-5; 7 bases line up with TRBD1. From germline, CDR1 is SGHTA and CDR2 FQGNSA. The CDR3 spans 15 residues. V gave up 2 bases and J gave up 4 bases; unmatched junction bases: 5. Here the CDR3 reads CASSLRTGSNQPQHF. CDR3 nucleotide sequence: TGTGCCAGCAGCTTAAGGACAGGCTCTAATCAGCCCCAGCATTTT. Full variable domain (rest looked up from reference TRBV7-2 and TRBJ1-5): GAGVSQSPSNKVTEKGKDVELRCDPISGHTALYWYRQSLGQGLEFLIYFQGNSAPDKSGLPSDRFSAERTGGSVSTLTIQRTQQEDSAVYLCASSLRTGSNQPQHFGDGTRLSIL.

The sample holds a few counts of this clone. The chain uses TRBV28 and TRBJ2-7; D could derive from TRBD1 or TRBD2 (5 bases each). Between the trimmed V and J ends, which lost 8 bases and 2 bases, there was a span of 16 bases. CDR1 and CDR2 from the germline V gene are MDHEN and SYDVKM. The CDR3 spans 14 residues. This chain's CDR3 is CASLHGTSTYEQYF. The CDR3 region has the DNA TGTGCCAGCCTACACGGGACGTCTACCTACGAGCAGTACTTC.

This clone showed up just once. The V gene is TRBV6-2 or TRBV6-3, the J gene TRBJ2-7; D is unresolved. The V end was cut by 5 bases, the J end by 1 base, with 9 bases between. CDR3 length: 13 residues. The germline gives CDR1 MNHEY, CDR2 SVGEGT. In nucleotides, the CDR3 is TGTGCCAGCAGTAAGGTCTATTCCTACGAGCAGTACTTC. Translating it yields CASSKVYSYEQYF.

This sequence joins TRBV4-1 and TRBJ2-2, with no clear D. CDR1 and CDR2 from the germline V gene are MGHRA and YSYEKL. The length of the CDR3 is 15 residues. Trimming removed 0 bases at V and 2 bases at J, with 7 bases between. The CDR3 DNA follows: TGCGCCAGCAGCCAAGATGCAGTTAACACCGGGGAGCTGTTTTTT. Protein product: CASSQDAVNTGELFF.

The J gene is TRBJ2-2, the V gene TRBV29-1, with a tentative D call TRBD1 (5 bases). CDR1 and CDR2 from the germline V gene are SQVTM and ANQGSEA. The CDR3 spans 14 residues. V lost 2 bases to trimming and J lost 0 bases, with 7 bases between them. The CDR3 spells CSVEKGSNTGELFF. CDR3 bases: TGCAGCGTTGAAAAGGGGTCGAACACCGGGGAGCTGTTTTTT.

The rearrangement uses TRBV28 and TRBJ1-2, with no clear D. With 3 bases removed from V and 6 bases from J, the gap between germline ends came to 11 bases. The CDR3 runs 13 residues. CDR1 and CDR2 from the germline V gene are MDHEN and SYDVKM. The CDR3 region has the DNA TGTGCCAGCAGTTTTTTAGGAGAGGATGGCTACACCTTC. Translating it yields CASSFLGEDGYTF.

The gene calls are TRBV5-1 and TRBJ1-5; 9 nucleotides align to TRBD1. Per germline, CDR1 SGHRS and CDR2 YFSETQ. The CDR3 extends over 15 amino acids. V dropped 0 bases and J dropped 6; count of bases not matched to a gene: 4. CDR3 residues: CASSLGDRAGQPQHF. CDR3 bases: TGCGCCAGCAGCTTGGGGGACAGGGCAGGTCAGCCCCAGCATTTT. The whole variable domain, filled in from reference TRBV5-1 and TRBJ1-5, reads KAGVTQTPRYLIKTRGQQVTLSCSPISGHRSVSWYQQTPGQGLQFLFEYFSETQRNKGNFPGRFSGRQFSNSRSEMNVSTLELGDSALYLCASSLGDRAGQPQHFGDGTRLSIL.

This sequence joins TRBV6-4 and TRBJ2-3; weak D call: TRBD1 (6 bases). The V gene lost 6 bases and the J gene lost 1 base, with 11 bases spanning the gap. The CDR3 has 14 residues. Germline loops: CDR1 MRHNA, CDR2 SNTAGT. CDR3 bases: TGTGCCAGCAGCAGGGACACTGGCACAGATACGCAGTATTTT. Its translation is CASSRDTGTDTQYF.

The chain joins TRBV5-8 to TRBJ1-5; no clear D gene. The CDR3 loop spans 14 amino acids. Trimming took 6 bases from V and 4 from J, leaving 14 bases between them. Germline CDR1 is SGHTS and CDR2 is YDEGEE. CDR3 in DNA: TGTGCCAGCACGATATACCCCGGGAATCAGCCCCAGCATTTT. Residues: CASTIYPGNQPQHF.

V and J are TRBV19 and TRBJ2-5; D uncertain. The germline gives CDR1 LNHDA, CDR2 SQIVND (reference sequence). The CDR3 has 13 amino acids. Deletions cut 3 bases from V and 5 bases from J, with 10 bases between. CDR3 protein: CASSIRSWETQYF. The CDR3, as DNA: TGTGCCAGTAGTATCAGGTCGTGGGAGACCCAGTACTTC.

The chain carries TRBV18 and TRBJ2-2; D perhaps matches TRBD1 (5 bases). CDR3 length equals 15 residues. V lost 2 bases to trimming and J lost 4 bases, with 11 bases between them. CDR1 is KGHSH, CDR2 LQKENI, per germline. The CDR3 sequence is CASSPEAGRTGELFF. The CDR3 DNA is TGTGCCAGCTCACCAGAGGCAGGGCGCACCGGGGAGCTGTTTTTT.

This chain connects TRBV9 to TRBJ2-2, with TRBD1 as a possible D gene (6 bases). The V gene's germline CDR1 is SGDLS and CDR2 YYNGEE. The CDR3 runs to 16 residues. V was trimmed by 7 bases and J by 7 bases, leaving 23 bases between them. CDR3 loop: CASGSTGRVHGGELFF. CDR3 in DNA: TGTGCCAGCGGGAGTACAGGGCGGGTTCACGGCGGGGAGCTGTTTTTT.

This clone appeared once. This chain joins TRBV7-8 and TRBJ1-1, with D hard to call. Germline values: CDR1 SGHVS, CDR2 FQNEAQ. This CDR3 is built from 14 residues. V shed 3 bases and J shed 0 bases, with 8 bases lying between them. CDR3 sequence (DNA): TGTGCCAGCAGCTTCACAGCTATGAACACTGAAGCTTTCTTT. Its translation: CASSFTAMNTEAFF.